This T cell receptor beta chain is from a study of OX40 agonist ivuxolimab in advanced cancers. Study overall: Among those enrolled, mean age was about 60 years (range about 23 to 85) and 82.7% were male. Points from the study as a whole: CD4+ and CD8+ T cells in blood underwent clonal expansion by week 6 at 0.1 to 3.0 mg/kg.

Comment on this clone: The antigen is undetermined.

TCRdb's table, derived via immunoSEQ multiplex PCR, lists solely in-frame clones and lacks some. This table holds about 75,000 clones, about 88% found once. Per germline, CDR1 SGHTA and CDR2 FQGNSA. With V trimmed by 3 bases and J by 7 bases, 10 bases remained unmatched. This CDR3 region has 16 residues. The J gene is TRBJ2-4, the V gene TRBV7-2, with 9 bases that match TRBD2. The starting material was CD4+ or CD8+ T cells sorted from blood, obtained in a trial of the OX40 agonist ivuxolimab. This TCR derives from an adult with an advanced solid tumor such as melanoma, head and neck, liver or kidney cancer. The CDR3 is CASSLAGGRTANIQYF. CDR3 bases: TGTGCCAGCAGCTTGGCGGGGGGGCGAACGGCGAACATTCAGTACTTC. Based on the CDR3 plus reference TRBV7-2 and TRBJ2-4, the full variable domain is GAGVSQSPSNKVTEKGKDVELRCDPISGHTALYWYRQSLGQGLEFLIYFQGNSAPDKSGLPSDRFSAERTGGSVSTLTIQRTQQEDSAVYLCASSLAGGRTANIQYFGAGTRLSVL.